One sample yielded the 14 T cell receptor beta chains listed below, sequenced in a study of PD-1 blockade in mismatch repair-deficient tumors. Sequencing was performed with immunoSEQ multiplex PCR; in TCRdb, only in-frame clones are kept and a portion is missing. The top ten clones hold roughly 13% of a sample with some 120,000 clones, more than 85% of them seen once. Sequenced material: peripheral blood, taken 44 weeks after starting pembrolizumab. The receptors were gathered from an adult with mismatch repair-deficient cancer.

This rearrangement joins TRBV27 to TRBJ1-1, with TRBD1 as a possible D gene (5 bases). Trimming stripped 5 bases from V and 1 base from J, with 11 bases between. The CDR3 extends over 14 amino acids. Germline V gene data show CDR1 as MNHEY and CDR2 as SMNVEV (reference sequence). The CDR3: CASSGHSGNTEAFF. The CDR3 DNA follows: TGTGCCAGCAGTGGACACAGCGGGAACACTGAAGCTTTCTTT.

The chain links TRBV27 to TRBJ2-7; 11 positions match TRBD2. The V gene end was trimmed by 3 bases and the J gene end by 6 bases; junction bases not matched to a gene: 7. The CDR3 runs to 15 residues. CDR1 and CDR2 (germline): MNHEY, SMNVEV (reference sequence). CDR3 in amino acids: CASSFIGLAGSEQYF. The DNA of the CDR3 is TGTGCCAGCAGTTTTATCGGACTAGCGGGCAGCGAGCAGTACTTC.

The CDR3 is CASSIGTVYEQYF. CDR3 bases: TGTGCCAGCAGTATCGGGACAGTCTACGAGCAGTACTTC. The gene calls are TRBV27 and TRBJ2-7, with TRBD1 identical over 7 bases. The length of the CDR3 is 13 residues. The germline gives CDR1 MNHEY, CDR2 SMNVEV (reference sequence). V lost 5 bases, J lost 3 bases, and 4 bases stayed unmatched.

The J gene is TRBJ2-7, the V gene TRBV7-8; 7 bases are shared with TRBD1. The CDR3 contains 15 residues. Germline V gene sequence: CDR1 SGHVS, CDR2 FQNEAQ. V shed 6 bases, J shed 1 base, and the junction held 9 bases outside the gene matches. CDR3 sequence (DNA): TGTGCCAGCAGAATGACCGGGACAGCATCCTACGAGCAGTACTTC. Protein: CASRMTGTASYEQYF.

This clone came up a few times. J is TRBJ2-2 and V is TRBV11-2; unclear D gene. The CDR3 contains 13 residues. Germline V gene lookup returns CDR1 SGHAT and CDR2 FQNNGV. V lost 2 bases and J 7 bases, leaving 8 bases between the germline ends. The chain's CDR3 is CASSLWFVGELFF. In DNA form, the CDR3 reads TGTGCCAGCAGCTTATGGTTCGTCGGGGAGCTGTTTTTT.

The genes are TRBV5-1 and TRBJ2-3, with unresolved D. Germline CDR1 SGHRS, CDR2 YFSETQ. Trimming took off 4 bases at V and 2 bases at J, with 5 bases between the two ends. The CDR3 runs 12 residues. CDR3 amino acids: CASSVLTDTQYF. The CDR3 region has the DNA TGCGCCAGCAGCGTGCTCACAGATACGCAGTATTTT.

V gene TRBV4-2 combines with J gene TRBJ2-7, with a weak D call TRBD2 (5 bases). Looked up from germline, CDR1 is LGHNA and CDR2 is YNFKEQ. This CDR3 is 17 amino acids long. Trimming shortened V by 2 bases and J by 4 bases, and 21 bases separated the two germline ends. In nucleotides, the CDR3 is TGTGCCAGCAGCCAATATGTTGGATTGCTAGCAGAATACGAGCAGTACTTC. Amino acids: CASSQYVGLLAEYEQYF.

The chain links TRBV4-3 to TRBJ2-7; TRBD2 matches 9 bases. The length of the CDR3 is 17 residues. Germline V gene lookup returns CDR1 LGHNA and CDR2 YSLEER. V dropped 1 base and J dropped 2; count of bases not matched to a gene: 9. The CDR3 protein is CASSQVATTSGTYEQYF. The CDR3 DNA reads TGCGCCAGCAGCCAAGTCGCGACGACTAGCGGAACCTACGAGCAGTACTTC.

The J gene is TRBJ2-1, the V gene TRBV4-1; the D gene is possibly TRBD2 (6 bases). The V gene's germline CDR1 is MGHRA and CDR2 YSYEKL. The CDR3 is 15 residues long. The V end lost 3 bases, the J end lost 4 bases, and 13 bases lay between the germline ends. The CDR3 bases are TGCGCCAGCAGCCACCGGGACTTAGGTTACAATGAGCAGTTCTTC. It codes for CASSHRDLGYNEQFF.

The chain couples TRBV5-1 to TRBJ1-1, with TRBD1 identical over 7 bases. The CDR3 consists of 16 residues. Germline V lookup: CDR1 SGHRS, CDR2 YFSETQ. The V and J ends lost 4 bases and 3 bases, in that order; junction bases with no gene match: 12. The CDR3 region has the DNA TGCGCCAGCAGCCACACAGGGGCGATCCGGGACACTGAAGCTTTCTTT. Protein: CASSHTGAIRDTEAFF. Based on the CDR3 plus reference TRBV5-1 and TRBJ1-1, the full variable domain is KAGVTQTPRYLIKTRGQQVTLSCSPISGHRSVSWYQQTPGQGLQFLFEYFSETQRNKGNFPGRFSGRQFSNSRSEMNVSTLELGDSALYLCASSHTGAIRDTEAFFGQGTRLTVV.

This rearrangement joins TRBV19 to TRBJ2-3, with D possibly called TRBD1 or TRBD2 (7 bases each). V was shortened by 1 base and J by 8 bases, with 13 bases between the two germline ends. The germline V gene has CDR1 LNHDA and CDR2 SQIVND (reference sequence). CDR3 size: 14 residues. This chain's CDR3 is CASSIVQGRGTQYF. In nucleotides, the CDR3 is TGTGCCAGTAGTATAGTACAGGGGAGGGGTACGCAGTATTTT.

The V gene is TRBV15, the J gene TRBJ2-7, with 10 bases that match TRBD2. The CDR3 spans 15 residues. Germline loops: CDR1 LNHNV, CDR2 YYDKDF (reference sequence). J lost 2 bases, V lost 5 bases, and 6 bases had no gene match. The CDR3 DNA follows: TGTGCCACCAGCCACGGACTAGCGGTTACCTACGAGCAGTACTTC. This translates into CATSHGLAVTYEQYF.

The chain is built from TRBV28 and TRBJ1-5, with D perhaps TRBD1 (5 bases). The V gene lost 5 bases and the J gene lost 7 bases, with 18 bases spanning the gap. CDR3 length: 15 residues. Germline-derived CDR1 and CDR2 are MDHEN and SYDVKM. CDR3 nucleotides: TGTGCCAGCAGTACGCGTTGGGAAGGGGAACAGCCCCAGCATTTT. Protein sequence: CASSTRWEGEQPQHF. The whole variable domain, filled in from reference TRBV28 and TRBJ1-5, reads DVKVTQSSRYLVKRTGEKVFLECVQDMDHENMFWYRQDPGLGLRLIYFSYDVKMKEKGDIPEGYSVSREKKERFSLILESASTNQTSMYLCASSTRWEGEQPQHFGDGTRLSIL.

The chain couples TRBV19 to TRBJ2-7; the D gene is possibly TRBD1 (6 bases). CDR1 is LNHDA and CDR2 is SQIVND in the germline V gene (reference sequence). This CDR3 comprises 13 residues. Trimming took off 10 bases at V and 1 base at J, with 14 bases between the two ends. The CDR3 DNA reads as TGTGCCACCTCAGGGGCTCTTTCCTACGAGCAGTACTTC. It encodes CATSGALSYEQYF.